This TCR beta chain was observed in a study of shared clonotypes between healthy human individuals (dated by TCRdb to 2019 to 2021). Study-wide context: Two women and a few men aged 18 to 49 years were included in the cohort. Per donor, three plates each were used for CD4 naive and CD4 memory, two for CD8 naive, and one for CD8 memory. To estimate repertoire size and how much clonotypes are shared between individuals, the study performed deep sequencing of blood TCR repertoires from about five healthy adults. Libraries were prepared and TCR repertoires were sequenced by different laboratories using diverse techniques, in order to increase sequencing depth and limit assay-specific biases. Per donor, leukapheresis produced somewhere between about 0.94 and 9.5 billion PBMCs.

Study-wide findings and limitations: The small number of donors limited the genetic and exposure-history diversity represented. Rarefaction of sorted-subset datasets indicated incomplete sequencing despite the large sequencing depth. Larger estimated clonotype richness was generally found for naive subsets than for memory subsets. Sampling was limited to blood, and TCR repertoires in tissue likely differ from TCR repertoires in blood. Pairwise subsampling led to the expectation that sequencing depth would affect the degree of clonotype sharing among donors. Around 5.4% of naive CD4, around 3.5% of naive CD8, approximately 2.2% of memory CD4, and more than 0.35% of memory CD8 clonotypes were shared across several donors. Compared with non-shared clonotypes, the clonotypes found in all four sorted-subset donors had higher generation probabilities.

This clone has more than one count but fewer than ten. Its antigen is still unknown. There are no base qualities to consult, and no much larger clone falls within one base. Using the deep immunoSEQ assay, multiplex PCR amplified TCR CDR3 regions from genomic DNA. For each cell subset, the extracted genomic DNA was distributed evenly across all wells of several immunoSEQ 96-well plates, and each plate served as one replicate. For sorted subsets, each replicate PCR was loaded with roughly 190 ng genomic DNA, equivalent to some 31,000 T cell genomes. Purified libraries were measured with a Qubit 3.0 fluorometer, size-checked on a Bioanalyzer 2100, and measured again with the KAPA Library Quantification kit. Each immunoSEQ 96-well plate was sequenced on its own single-read 150-cycle Illumina NextSeq 550 flow cell. Per the authors' processing: Because the immunoSEQ output included only junctional sequences and no quality scores, the filtering could not be the same as the filtering used for full-length reads. To assign V/J genes and CDR3, sequences were annotated using PyIR, a Python wrapper for IgBLAST v1.9, with IMGT germline references. Reads were removed for weak V/J assignments (E-value above 1e-6), missing CDR3, stop codons, out-of-frame junctions, or ambiguous translated residues. V3J clonotypes were defined as sequences sharing the same inferred V gene, J gene, and CDR3 amino acid sequence. Percentage overlap between repertoires was calculated by dividing the number of shared unique clonotypes by the size of the smaller repertoire. Repertoire richness was assessed with RTK rarefaction, the Chao1 estimator, and Recon v2.1 estimates of unobserved clonotypes. Generation probabilities for all TCRbeta clonotypes obtained by the gDNA method from a handful of donors were computed using OLGA. Here the immuneACCESS table is served through TCRdb, limited to in-frame sequences with V and J called. Missing clones are a known gap in these copies; in checked studies unresolved V genes cover under half, and the rest lacks a known reason. V, J and clone size reflect that table, while D and trimming were determined from the DNA. In all, the sample holds some 980,000 clones, and about three quarters of those were seen once. The ten largest clones represent 1.5% of the sample.

CDR1 and CDR2 (SGHRS, YFSETQ) derive from the germline V gene. The junction carries 18 bases between V and J, which are trimmed by 2 bases and 1 base respectively. Including the terminal cysteine and phenylalanine, the CDR3 comprises 17 residues. Only the CDR3 portion is preserved as DNA: 51 bases, with reading frame beginning at the first base. The donors were healthy, HIV-negative adults with no recently reported acute infections or vaccinations. Every donor was a Caucasian adult residing in Nashville, Tennessee, USA. Magnetic negative selection was used to enrich CD4+ T cells, after which naive cells were positively selected on CD45RA and the negative fraction became the memory subset. After blood collection by leukapheresis, PBMCs were isolated using Ficoll-Histopaque density gradient centrifugation and then cryopreserved in the vapor phase of liquid nitrogen. Analytical flow cytometry was used to check the purity and quantity of every magnetically sorted T cell population. Genomic DNA was isolated from each sorted fraction and quantified by UV absorbance on a Nanodrop 2000c.

Sequences were obtained from memory CD4+ T cells sorted from blood. Sample cell subset or site, as interpreted from the label and publication: CD45RA-negative fraction. This clonotype was sampled from a man between 18 and 29 years old in good health. The rearrangement joined TRBV5-1 to TRBJ2-5; matching of 5 bases hints at TRBD2 as the D gene. The nucleotides are TGCGCCAGCAGCTTAAACCCCATAGCGCCTAGCCAAGAGACCCAGTACTTC. Its protein is CASSLNPIAPSQETQYF.